These 30 T cell receptor beta chains originate from one sample sequenced in a study of blood T cell repertoires in COVID-19. TCRdb's table, derived via immunoSEQ multiplex PCR, lists solely in-frame clones and lacks some. This sample has roughly 80,000 clones, with about 81% found just once. Sequencing was carried out using peripheral blood. Source of these receptors: a human donor in a cohort sampled during active COVID-19.

The J gene is TRBJ1-5, the V gene TRBV5-1, with 8 bases lining up with TRBD1. This CDR3 is built from 15 residues. J was trimmed by 3 bases and V by 0 bases; bases with no gene match: 2. Looked up from germline, CDR1 is SGHRS and CDR2 is YFSETQ. CDR3 in amino acids: CASSLGTGNNQPQHF. The CDR3 DNA reads TGCGCCAGCAGCTTGGGGACAGGGAACAATCAGCCCCAGCATTTT.

V is TRBV2 and J is TRBJ1-1; TRBD1 is a possible D gene (5 bases). The CDR3 runs 13 residues. V lost 6 bases and J 2 bases, leaving 10 bases between the germline ends. Germline CDR1 SNHLY, CDR2 FYNNEI. The DNA of the CDR3 is TGTGCCAGCAGCGACAGCCGTAACACTGAAGCTTTCTTT. It translates to CASSDSRNTEAFF.

The V gene is TRBV5-5, the J gene TRBJ1-1; 10 positions match TRBD1. After removal of 4 bases from V and 2 bases from J, the junction contained 2 bases not matched to a gene. The CDR3 has 14 residues. Germline CDR1 reads SGHKS; CDR2 reads YYEKEE (reference sequence). The CDR3 nucleotides are TGTGCCAGCAGCCGGGACAGGGGTAACACTGAAGCTTTCTTT. Encoded protein: CASSRDRGNTEAFF.

This clone came up a few times. The gene calls are TRBV3-1 (or the pseudogene TRBV3-2) and TRBJ2-7; the D gene is possibly TRBD1 (5 bases). V lost 4 bases and J 6 bases, leaving 13 bases between the germline ends. The CDR3 extends over 13 amino acids. From germline, CDR1 is LGHDT and CDR2 YNNKEL (reference sequence). As DNA, the CDR3 is TGTGCCAGCAGCCCTAGGGGTACGGTCGAGCAGTACTTC. Translating gives CASSPRGTVEQYF.

This chain connects TRBV10-3 to TRBJ2-5; tentatively, D is TRBD2 (6 bases). The V gene's germline CDR1 is ENHRY and CDR2 SYGVKD. The length of the CDR3 is 15 residues. The V and J ends lost 6 bases and 2 bases respectively, with 16 bases between them. In DNA, the CDR3 is TGTGCCATCAGGCCGGGACTTACTACGCAAGAGACCCAGTACTTC. Residues: CAIRPGLTTQETQYF.

Here the CDR3 DNA reads TGTGCCAGCAGCTTAGGACAATCGATGTATGGCTACACCTTC. It is translated as CASSLGQSMYGYTF. J is TRBJ1-2 and V is TRBV11-2; D is unclear. This CDR3 region has 14 residues. Germline lookup yields CDR1 SGHAT and CDR2 FQNNGV. V lost 1 base, J lost 5 bases, and 11 bases lay in between.

This clone was counted once. The chain has TRBV4-1 and TRBJ2-7; 10 nucleotides agree with TRBD1. This CDR3 has 15 residues. CDR1 is MGHRA and CDR2 is YSYEKL in the germline V gene. Losses at the gene ends were 0 bases for V and 2 bases for J; bases not matched to a gene: 1. CDR3 DNA: TGCGCCAGCAGCCAAGACGGACAGGGGGCCTACGAGCAGTACTTC. Its protein is CASSQDGQGAYEQYF.

The chain recombines TRBV27 with TRBJ2-1, with TRBD2 matching 10 bases. Unmatched junction bases numbered 8, after V lost 6 bases and J lost 0 bases. Germline V CDR1 and CDR2: MNHEY, SMNVEV (reference sequence). The CDR3 loop spans 17 amino acids. CDR3 region: CASSPFLAGVSYNEQFF. CDR3 coding DNA: TGTGCCAGCAGCCCCTTTCTAGCGGGGGTCTCCTACAATGAGCAGTTCTTC.

This chain links TRBV5-1 with TRBJ2-5; the match to TRBD1 covers 10 bases. V shed 4 bases, J shed 5 bases, and the junction held 2 bases outside the gene matches. The CDR3 is 13 residues long. CDR1 and CDR2 from the germline V gene are SGHRS and YFSETQ. As DNA, the CDR3 is TGCGCCAGCAGCGGGACAGGGGTGGAGACCCAGTACTTC. Translated: CASSGTGVETQYF. Full variable domain (rest looked up from reference TRBV5-1 and TRBJ2-5): KAGVTQTPRYLIKTRGQQVTLSCSPISGHRSVSWYQQTPGQGLQFLFEYFSETQRNKGNFPGRFSGRQFSNSRSEMNVSTLELGDSALYLCASSGTGVETQYFGPGTRLLVL.

The CDR3 nucleotides are TGCAGTGCTCTTACGGGTTCACCCCTCCACTTT. It encodes CSALTGSPLHF. The chain uses TRBV20-1 and TRBJ1-6; D is unresolved. This CDR3 comprises 11 residues. Germline values: CDR1 DFQATT, CDR2 SNEGSKA (reference sequence). The ends were cut back, 5 bases at V and 9 bases at J, with 8 bases in the middle.

This chain connects TRBV7-9 to TRBJ1-2; tentative D call: TRBD1 (5 bases). The CDR3 is 16 residues long. Germline CDR1 reads SEHNR; CDR2 reads FQNEAQ (reference sequence). Trimming stripped 3 bases from V and 5 bases from J, with 19 bases between. The CDR3 region is CASSLSSGGGRYGYTF. CDR3 DNA sequence: TGTGCCAGCAGCTTGAGTTCGGGCGGGGGGAGGTATGGCTACACCTTC. Variable domain in full (rest from reference TRBV7-9 and TRBJ1-2): DTGVSQNPRHKITKRGQNVTFRCDPISEHNRLYWYRQTLGQGPEFLTYFQNEAQLEKSRLLSDRFSAERPKGSFSTLEIQRTEQGDSAMYLCASSLSSGGGRYGYTFGSGTRLTVV.

This chain connects TRBV20-1 to TRBJ1-4; D is undetermined. The CDR3 covers 12 residues. Germline V lookup: CDR1 DFQATT, CDR2 SNEGSKA (reference sequence). Trimming pared 3 bases from V and 5 bases from J, leaving 7 bases between. The CDR3 nucleotides read TGCAGTGCTAGTTATGCGAATGAAAAACTGTTTTTT. Protein product: CSASYANEKLFF.

The CDR3, as DNA: TGTGCCAGCAGTGAGTTCGGACAGGGCTATGGCTACACCTTC. It codes for CASSEFGQGYGYTF. The chain couples TRBV25-1 to TRBJ1-2, with TRBD1 identical over 8 bases. The J segment lost 4 bases and the V segment lost 3 bases, leaving 4 bases of the junction unmatched. The CDR3 loop spans 14 amino acids. Germline values: CDR1 MGHDK, CDR2 SYGVNS.

The V and J genes are TRBV5-1 and TRBJ2-3, with no clear D. V was clipped by 4 bases and J by 1 base, with 10 bases between them. The CDR3 length is 14 residues. Per the germline V gene, CDR1 is SGHRS and CDR2 is YFSETQ. The CDR3 DNA reads as TGCGCCAGCAGCCAGGTGCAGGGCACAGATACGCAGTATTTT. Translating it yields CASSQVQGTDTQYF.

J is TRBJ1-1 and V is TRBV7-2; D perhaps matches TRBD1 (6 bases). The CDR3 is 13 residues long. V was pared by 5 bases and J by 6 bases, with 13 bases between. CDR1 and CDR2 from the germline V gene are SGHTA and FQGNSA. The CDR3 nucleotides are TGTGCCAGCAGCCCTTACAGGGTAGCTGAAGCTTTCTTT. Its translation is CASSPYRVAEAFF.

The J gene is TRBJ2-1, the V gene TRBV7-6, with a possible D match to TRBD2 (5 bases). Germline CDR1 is SGHVS and CDR2 is FNYEAQ. The CDR3 contains 14 residues. V lost 5 bases, J lost 7 bases, and 15 bases lay in between. The CDR3 DNA sequence: TGTGCCAGCAGCGAAGTCCGGACTGGGAATGAGCAGTTCTTC. Protein product: CASSEVRTGNEQFF.

The chain couples TRBV28 to TRBJ1-2, with D hard to call. From germline, CDR1 is MDHEN and CDR2 SYDVKM. Trimming shortened V by 3 bases and J by 4 bases, and 9 bases separated the two germline ends. The CDR3 covers 13 residues. This chain's CDR3 is CASSLARRYGYTF. The DNA of the CDR3 is TGTGCCAGCAGTTTGGCCCGTCGCTATGGCTACACCTTC.

The V call is TRBV5-4, the J call TRBJ2-7; D gene uncertain. The germline V gene has CDR1 SGHNT and CDR2 YYREEE (reference sequence). Deletions cut 2 bases from V and 3 bases from J, with 6 bases between. CDR3 size: 12 residues. CDR3 sequence: CASSFQNYEQYF. For the CDR3, the DNA is TGTGCCAGCAGCTTCCAGAACTACGAGCAGTACTTC.

The CDR3: CASSYSRAYNEQFF. CDR3 nucleotide sequence: TGTGCCAGCAGTTACTCGAGGGCATACAATGAGCAGTTCTTC. The chain recombines TRBV6-6 with TRBJ2-1; a possible D gene is TRBD2 (5 bases). Per the germline V gene, CDR1 is MNHNY and CDR2 is SVGAGI (reference sequence). The V end lost 0 bases, the J end lost 4 bases, and 7 bases lay between the germline ends. This CDR3 spans 14 amino acids.

The chain couples TRBV4-1 to TRBJ1-5, with D perhaps TRBD1 (5 bases). Deletions cut 0 bases from V and 3 bases from J, with 12 bases between. This CDR3 spans 16 amino acids. Looked up from germline, CDR1 is MGHRA and CDR2 is YSYEKL. The DNA of the CDR3 is TGCGCCAGCAGCCAAGATCCCGGCAGGGACAATCAGCCCCAGCATTTT. This sequence encodes CASSQDPGRDNQPQHF.

This clone has just a few counts. The chain recombines TRBV24-1 with TRBJ1-2; TRBD1 agrees at 8 bases. Germline CDR1 is KGHDR and CDR2 is SFDVKD. V dropped 5 bases and J dropped 2; count of bases not matched to a gene: 6. The length of the CDR3 is 15 residues. The CDR3, as DNA: TGTGCCACCAGTGCCTCAGGGGGCGAGAACTATGGCTACACCTTC. Its protein product is CATSASGGENYGYTF.

The rearrangement joins TRBV12-5 to TRBJ2-5, with D possibly matching TRBD2 (7 bases). CDR3 length equals 15 residues. CDR1 is LGHNT and CDR2 is FRNRAP in the germline V gene. The ends were cut back, 0 bases at V and 5 bases at J, with 13 bases in the middle. The CDR3 DNA reads as TGTGCTAGTGGTTTGGTAGGGGGGGCGGGTGAGACCCAGTACTTC. This codes for CASGLVGGAGETQYF.

This clone was seen a single time. V is TRBV5-1 and J is TRBJ2-3, with 7 nucleotides matching TRBD1. V lost 4 bases to trimming and J lost 4 bases; unmatched junction nucleotides: 9. The CDR3 consists of 15 residues. Germline V gene lookup returns CDR1 SGHRS and CDR2 YFSETQ. In DNA, the CDR3 is TGCGCCAGCAGCACGACAGGGAGATTGGCAGATACGCAGTATTTT. Protein product: CASSTTGRLADTQYF.

V and J are TRBV19 and TRBJ2-2, with D maybe TRBD1 (6 bases). This CDR3 contains 16 residues. CDR1 LNHDA and CDR2 SQIVND come from the germline V gene (reference sequence). V was cut by 1 base and J by 5 bases, with 14 bases left in between. CDR3 in DNA: TGTGCCAGTAGTATAGGGGGCAGGGGTAGAACCGGGGAGCTGTTTTTT. Protein sequence: CASSIGGRGRTGELFF.

The chain couples TRBV13 to TRBJ2-3, with 7 bases fitting TRBD1. The CDR3 extends over 13 amino acids. Losses at the gene ends were 6 bases for V and 6 bases for J; bases not matched to a gene: 6. Germline-derived CDR1 and CDR2 are PRHDT and FYEKMQ (reference sequence). The chain's CDR3 is CASSPGQEDTQYF. The CDR3 DNA is TGTGCCAGCAGTCCAGGACAGGAGGATACGCAGTATTTT.

This chain uses TRBV5-5 with TRBJ1-4, with 11 bases that match TRBD1. Looked up from germline, CDR1 is SGHKS and CDR2 is YYEKEE (reference sequence). The CDR3 spans 16 residues. With V trimmed by 7 bases and J by 6 bases, 11 bases remained unmatched. The CDR3 protein is CASGSLGQGAYEKLFF. CDR3 nucleotide sequence: TGTGCCAGCGGTTCCCTTGGACAGGGGGCTTATGAAAAACTGTTTTTT.

The rearrangement uses TRBV7-2 and TRBJ2-7, with D possibly matching TRBD2 (7 bases). In germline, CDR1 is SGHTA, CDR2 FQGNSA. Trimming shortened V by 4 bases and J by 6 bases, and 19 bases separated the two germline ends. This CDR3 has 15 amino acids. Here the CDR3 DNA reads TGTGCCAGCAGCTCGGCGGGGGCTGGAATATCCGAGCAGTACTTC. It specifies CASSSAGAGISEQYF.

CDR3 DNA sequence: TGTGCCAGTAGTATGAGCAGGGTTGCGAACACTGAAGCTTTCTTT. Protein: CASSMSRVANTEAFF. The chain couples TRBV19 to TRBJ1-1; D possibly corresponds to TRBD1 (5 bases). Deletions cut 3 bases from V and 1 base from J, with 12 bases between. CDR3 length equals 15 residues. The V gene's germline CDR1 is LNHDA and CDR2 SQIVND (reference sequence). Variable domain in full (rest from reference TRBV19 and TRBJ1-1): DGGITQSPKYLFRKEGQNVTLSCEQNLNHDAMYWYRQDPGQGLRLIYYSQIVNDFQKGDIAEGYSVSREKKESFPLTVTSAQKNPTAFYLCASSMSRVANTEAFFGQGTRLTVV.

The chain joins TRBV28 to TRBJ2-7; no clear D. Germline V gene sequence: CDR1 MDHEN, CDR2 SYDVKM. The ends were cut back, 7 bases at V and 5 bases at J, with 15 bases in the middle. The CDR3 has 13 residues. CDR3 DNA: TGTGCCAGCAACTCAGGTATCTATCACGAGCAGTACTTC. This codes for CASNSGIYHEQYF. The full variable domain, in which reference TRBV28 and TRBJ2-7 provide the parts outside the CDR3, is DVKVTQSSRYLVKRTGEKVFLECVQDMDHENMFWYRQDPGLGLRLIYFSYDVKMKEKGDIPEGYSVSREKKERFSLILESASTNQTSMYLCASNSGIYHEQYFGPGTRLTVT.

This clone is labeled medium-sized. In DNA, the CDR3 is TGTGCCAGCAGCTCGGACAGGCTGCTTTCACCCCTCCACTTT. It codes for CASSSDRLLSPLHF. This sequence joins TRBV7-6 and TRBJ1-6; 7 nucleotides align to TRBD1. The CDR3 runs to 14 residues. CDR1 is SGHVS, CDR2 FNYEAQ, per germline. Trimming removed 4 bases from V and 9 bases from J; junction bases left unmatched: 6.